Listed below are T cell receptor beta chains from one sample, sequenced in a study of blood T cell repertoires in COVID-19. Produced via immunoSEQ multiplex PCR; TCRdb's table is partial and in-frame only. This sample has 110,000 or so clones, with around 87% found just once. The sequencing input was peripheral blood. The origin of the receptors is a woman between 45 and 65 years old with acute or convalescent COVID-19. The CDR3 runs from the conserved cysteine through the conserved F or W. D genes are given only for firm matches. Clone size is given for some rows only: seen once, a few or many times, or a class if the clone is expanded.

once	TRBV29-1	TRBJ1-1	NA	CSAEQGTEAFF	TGCAGCGCAGAACAGGGAACTGAAGCTTTCTTT
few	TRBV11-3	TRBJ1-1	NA	CASSQGRDRNTEAFF	TGTGCCAGCAGCCAAGGCCGCGACAGGAACACTGAAGCTTTCTTT
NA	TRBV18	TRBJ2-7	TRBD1	CASSPWVPGQGTEQYF	TGTGCCAGCTCACCGTGGGTACCGGGACAGGGGACCGAGCAGTACTTC
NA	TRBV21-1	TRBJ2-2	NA	CASSKRRTSGRAGYTGELFF	TGTGCCAGCAGCAAAAGGAGGACTAGCGGGAGGGCCGGTTACACCGGGGAGCTGTTTTTT
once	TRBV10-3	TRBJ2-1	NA	CAISASFPSSYNEQFF	TGTGCCATCAGTGCCTCCTTCCCCAGCTCCTACAATGAGCAGTTCTTC
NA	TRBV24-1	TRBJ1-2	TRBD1	CATSDTEQGTNGYTF	TGTGCCACCAGTGATACGGAACAGGGGACGAATGGCTACACCTTC
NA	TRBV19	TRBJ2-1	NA	CASSAGHPYNEQFF	TGTGCCAGTAGCGCAGGGCACCCCTACAATGAGCAGTTCTTC
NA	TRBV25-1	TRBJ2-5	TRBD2	CASRLAGGFEETQYF	TGTGCCAGTAGACTAGCGGGAGGGTTTGAGGAGACCCAGTACTTC
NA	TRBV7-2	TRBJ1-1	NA	CASSLDSRMNTEAFF	TGTGCCAGCAGCTTAGACAGCAGGATGAACACTGAAGCTTTCTTT
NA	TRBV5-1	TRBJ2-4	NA	CASSREESIQYF	TGCGCCAGCAGCAGGGAGGAAAGCATTCAGTACTTC